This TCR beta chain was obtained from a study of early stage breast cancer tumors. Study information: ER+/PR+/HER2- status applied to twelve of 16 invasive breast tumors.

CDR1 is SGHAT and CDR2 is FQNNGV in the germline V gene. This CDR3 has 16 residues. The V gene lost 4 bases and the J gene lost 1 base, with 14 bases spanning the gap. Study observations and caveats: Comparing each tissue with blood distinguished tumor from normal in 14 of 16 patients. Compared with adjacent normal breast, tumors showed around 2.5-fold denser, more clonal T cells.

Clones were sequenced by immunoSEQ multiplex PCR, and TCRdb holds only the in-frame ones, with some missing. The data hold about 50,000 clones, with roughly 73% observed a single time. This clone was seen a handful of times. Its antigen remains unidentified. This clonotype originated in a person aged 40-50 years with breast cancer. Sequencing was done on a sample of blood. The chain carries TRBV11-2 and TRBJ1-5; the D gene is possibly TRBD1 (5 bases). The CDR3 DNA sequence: TGTGCCAGCAGCTGGGGGACCCCGGCAAGCAATCAGCCCCAGCATTTT. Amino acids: CASSWGTPASNQPQHF.